This T cell receptor beta chain was identified in a study of molecular identifiers for immune sequencing clone quantification. Study-level findings and limits: Beyond 20 RNA copies, clones held over 99% of effector molecules, compared with under 1% in naive cells. Highly expanded clone sizes could be underestimated by identical TCR molecules that share a barcode.

TCRdb used MiXCR to reprocess the PCR reads, holding one entry per CDR3 protein. The profile shows over 550,000 distinct CDR3 sequences, around 25% of them singletons. Points on this clonotype: Its antigen remains unidentified. A read error may produce the germline difference seen at one junction end.

Germline lookup yields CDR1 SGHDT and CDR2 YYEEEE. The CDR3 runs to 14 residues. This chain joins TRBV5-6 and TRBJ2-7; TRBD1 agrees at 8 bases. This sequence originates from a human donor in good health. Some libraries in this study had Jurkat cell RNA spiked in. Material: naive CD8+ T cells from blood, with Jurkat cell RNA spiked in. Sample subset: FACS-sorted CD8+CD4-CCR7+CD45RA+ naive T cells. CDR3 amino acids: CASSLGTGSYGQYF. CDR3 nucleotide sequence: TGTGCCAGCAGCTTGGGGACAGGGTCGTACGGGCAGTACTTC.